These 12 T cell receptor beta chains originate from one sample sequenced in a study of cytomegalovirus exposure and HLA in healthy donors (dated by TCRdb to 2016 to 2017). The library was prepared using the immunoSEQ multiplex PCR assay. TCRdb provides this immuneACCESS table in a form limited to in-frame rearrangements. Some clones are lacking; in checked studies, under half of them reflect an unresolved V gene, and why the rest are absent is not known. Here the sample has about 150,000 clones; 70% to 90% occur a single time. The top ten hold around 2.1% of the sample. Sequencing was carried out using PBMCs. These receptors all stem from a human donor in good health.

This rearrangement joins TRBV10-3 to TRBJ2-2; 9 bases align to TRBD2. The germline V gene has CDR1 ENHRY and CDR2 SYGVKD. Trimming at V came to 4 bases and at J to 3 bases, leaving 0 bases not matched to a gene. This CDR3 has 14 amino acids. The CDR3 coding sequence is TGTGCCATCAGTGGCGGGGGGGACACCGGGGAGCTGTTTTTT. It yields the protein CAISGGGDTGELFF.

This chain uses TRBV27 with TRBJ1-2; TRBD1 is a possible D gene (5 bases). CDR3 length equals 12 residues. V shed 3 bases and J shed 8 bases, with 10 bases lying between them. Looked up from germline, CDR1 is MNHEY and CDR2 is SMNVEV (reference sequence). CDR3 protein: CASSFPWGGYTF. CDR3 DNA: TGTGCCAGCAGTTTCCCCTGGGGCGGCTACACCTTC.

The V and J genes are TRBV6-1 and TRBJ2-3; 7 bases fit TRBD1. Germline V gene lookup returns CDR1 MNHNS and CDR2 SASEGT. Losses at the gene ends were 11 bases for V and 4 bases for J; bases not matched to a gene: 15. The CDR3 totals 15 residues. The CDR3 bases are TGTGCCGCGCGAAAGGGCATACAGGGGTCAGATACGCAGTATTTT. This gives the protein CAARKGIQGSDTQYF.

Here the CDR3 reads CAWSLGEETQYF. In DNA, the CDR3 is TGTGCCTGGAGTCTAGGGGAAGAGACCCAGTACTTC. The chain joins TRBV30 to TRBJ2-5; TRBD1 might be the D (5 bases). Germline V gene sequence: CDR1 GTSNPN, CDR2 SVGIG (reference sequence). V lost 2 bases and J 3 bases, leaving 7 bases between the germline ends. The CDR3 covers 12 residues.

J is TRBJ2-1 and V is TRBV18; the D is unclear. V lost 3 bases and J lost 0, with 9 bases in between. The CDR3 length is 15 residues. Germline values: CDR1 KGHSH, CDR2 LQKENI. Written as DNA, the CDR3 is TGTGCCAGCTCACCGACTGTATCCTCCTACAATGAGCAGTTCTTC. Protein sequence: CASSPTVSSYNEQFF.

The rearrangement uses TRBV9 and TRBJ2-6, with TRBD1 matching 12 bases. This CDR3 has 20 residues. V gave up 8 bases and J gave up 2 bases; unmatched junction bases: 17. CDR1 and CDR2 (germline): SGDLS, YYNGEE. In nucleotides, the CDR3 is TGTGCCAGTTCAATTCCGGGACAGGGGGCGGGTAGTCCTGGGGCCAACGTCCTGACTTTC. Protein: CASSIPGQGAGSPGANVLTF.

V is TRBV2 and J is TRBJ1-5; no firm D call. The CDR3 is made up of 13 amino acids. Trimming pared 8 bases from V and 7 bases from J, leaving 15 bases between. The germline CDR1 and CDR2 sequences are SNHLY and FYNNEI. CDR3 DNA: TGTGCCAGCCGCCGGAGTTGGTCACAGCCCCAGCATTTT. The encoded protein is CASRRSWSQPQHF.

The CDR3 DNA reads TGTGCCAGCAGCTTGCCGGACAGGGCCTACGAGCAGTACTTC. Translating it yields CASSLPDRAYEQYF. The chain carries TRBV5-4 and TRBJ2-7; 8 bases match TRBD1. Germline values: CDR1 SGHNT, CDR2 YYREEE (reference sequence). With V trimmed by 1 base and J by 2 bases, 2 bases remained unmatched. This CDR3 region has 14 residues.

This chain connects TRBV6-5 to TRBJ1-1; maybe TRBD1 (5 bases). This CDR3 comprises 13 residues. CDR1 and CDR2 (germline): MNHEY, SVGAGI. Deletions cut 3 bases from V and 5 bases from J, with 10 bases between. CDR3 DNA: TGTGCCAGCAGTTATGGGGGAGGGACTGAAGCTTTCTTT. This encodes CASSYGGGTEAFF.

Only a few counts were recorded for this clone. Written as DNA, the CDR3 is TGCGCCAGCAGCTTACAGACAGGGGACAATGAGCAGTTCTTC. Protein product: CASSLQTGDNEQFF. The V gene is TRBV5-1, the J gene TRBJ2-1; 8 bases match TRBD1. Looked up from germline, CDR1 is SGHRS and CDR2 is YFSETQ. This CDR3 is 14 amino acids long. V dropped 2 bases and J dropped 5; count of bases not matched to a gene: 3.

V and J are TRBV30 and TRBJ1-4; D gene ambiguous. From germline, CDR1 is GTSNPN and CDR2 SVGIG (reference sequence). The CDR3 covers 13 residues. V was clipped by 0 bases and J by 4 bases, with 6 bases between them. The CDR3 coding sequence is TGTGCCTGGAGTGTAGCGGATAATGAAAAACTGTTTTTT. Its translation: CAWSVADNEKLFF.

The V gene is TRBV5-4, the J gene TRBJ2-1; the match to TRBD2 covers 9 bases. Per germline, CDR1 SGHNT and CDR2 YYREEE (reference sequence). V was pared by 0 bases and J by 7 bases, with 14 bases of the junction left unmatched. The CDR3 is made up of 18 amino acids. CDR3 sequence reads: CASSLEVLAGGPGNEQFF. DNA for the CDR3: TGTGCCAGCAGCTTGGAGGTTTTGGCGGGAGGGCCTGGGAATGAGCAGTTCTTC.